This T cell receptor (beta chain) is from a study of technical replicates of blood from a handful of donors. Germline assignment: CDR1 SGHDT and CDR2 YYEEEE. There are 17 residues in the CDR3. After removal of 2 bases from V and 0 bases from J, the junction contained 6 bases not matched to a gene. Produced via immunoSEQ multiplex PCR; TCRdb's table is partial and in-frame only. The table lists over 80,000 clones, about 96% of them singletons. The source of this sequence is a human donor in good health. The rearrangement joins TRBV5-6 to TRBJ2-3, with 10 positions matching TRBD2. Sequences were obtained from T cells isolated from PBMCs. This CDR3 reads CASSFRTSGTSTDTQYF. DNA of the CDR3: TGTGCCAGCAGCTTTCGGACTAGCGGCACTAGCACAGATACGCAGTATTTT.